One and the same sample provided the 14 T cell receptor beta chains below, sequenced in a study of blood T cells in healthy people across ages. Combining a sample-barcoded 5' primer with a J-beta primer mix, a second PCR ran for roughly 7 to 12 cycles. TCRdb reanalysed the 5' RACE reads using MiXCR and keeps one entry per CDR3 protein. The repertoire includes hundreds of thousands of distinct CDR3 sequences, roughly 21% of them detected once, and 3.5% to 4% sits in the top ten. The sample comprised blood. The receptors were sampled from a man between 65 and 85 years old in good health.

This clonotype was counted only a few times. The genes are TRBV28 and TRBJ2-2; D call uncertain. The germline V gene has CDR1 MDHEN and CDR2 SYDVKM. This CDR3 comprises 13 residues. The V end was cut by 6 bases, the J end by 5 bases, with 10 bases between. CDR3 loop: CASSSPLTGELFF. CDR3 DNA sequence: TGTGCCAGCAGCTCCCCGCTAACCGGGGAGCTGTTTTTT.

This sequence joins TRBV11-2 and TRBJ2-5, with D unresolved. This CDR3 is built from 11 residues. V lost 5 bases to trimming and J lost 4 bases, with 5 bases between them. Germline V gives CDR1 SGHAT, CDR2 FQNNGV. The CDR3 protein is CASSNTETQYF. CDR3 coding DNA: TGTGCCAGCAGCAATACAGAGACCCAGTACTTC.

This clonotype was seen a handful of times. The chain couples TRBV7-2 to TRBJ2-1; 12 nucleotides agree with TRBD1. CDR1 and CDR2 (germline): SGHTA, FQGNSA. CDR3 length: 15 amino acids. Trimming cost V 5 bases and J 8 bases; bases outside gene matches: 7. The CDR3 spells CASSLGTGGWDEQFF. CDR3 coding DNA: TGTGCCAGCAGCCTCGGGACAGGGGGCTGGGATGAGCAGTTCTTC.

The V gene is TRBV20-1, the J gene TRBJ2-3, with D hard to call. CDR3 length: 14 amino acids. The germline V gene has CDR1 DFQATT and CDR2 SNEGSKA (reference sequence). V dropped 4 bases and J dropped 2 bases, with 13 bases sitting between them. CDR3 DNA: TGCAGTGCTAACCTTCTAACTTTCACAGATACGCAGTATTTT. It yields the protein CSANLLTFTDTQYF.

This clonotype was seen a few times. The chain combines TRBV14 with TRBJ1-1, with D possibly being TRBD1 (5 bases). Trimming removed 2 bases from V and 1 base from J, with 8 bases in between. The CDR3 sequence is 14 residues long. Germline V gives CDR1 SGHDN, CDR2 FVKESK. CDR3 bases: TGTGCCAGCAGCCAACGACAGACGAACACTGAAGCTTTCTTT. The encoded protein is CASSQRQTNTEAFF.

This sequence joins TRBV14 and TRBJ2-2, with a possible D match to TRBD2 (6 bases). V was trimmed by 2 bases and J by 5 bases, leaving 12 bases between them. This CDR3 region has 15 residues. Germline CDR1 and CDR2: SGHDN and FVKESK. CDR3 in DNA: TGTGCCAGCAGCCAAATGCTCGGGAGAACCGGGGAGCTGTTTTTT. Protein: CASSQMLGRTGELFF.

The DNA of the CDR3 is TGTGCCAGCAGCAATGGGGTACCCTACGAGCAGTACTTC. As protein: CASSNGVPYEQYF. This chain connects TRBV6-2 or TRBV6-3 to TRBJ2-7; no reliable D call. The CDR3 is 13 amino acids. CDR1 is MNHEY, CDR2 SVGEGT, per germline. V shed 6 bases and J shed 2 bases, with 11 bases lying between them.

This clonotype appeared a few times. V is TRBV20-1 and J is TRBJ2-1; 9 nucleotides align to TRBD1. The CDR3 has 13 residues. With V trimmed by 5 bases and J by 10 bases, 9 bases remained unmatched. Germline values: CDR1 DFQATT, CDR2 SNEGSKA (reference sequence). The CDR3 nucleotides are TGCAGTGCTTCAACCCACAGGGGGCGAGAGCAGTTCTTC. Translation gives CSASTHRGREQFF.

This clonotype occurred many times. CDR3 residues: CSALSRGGVETQYF. The CDR3 region has the DNA TGCAGTGCTCTCTCGCGGGGAGGGGTAGAGACCCAGTACTTC. The chain joins TRBV20-1 to TRBJ2-5; 7 nucleotides match TRBD2. The germline gives CDR1 DFQATT, CDR2 SNEGSKA (reference sequence). CDR3 length: 14 residues. J gave up 4 bases and V 5 bases, and 10 bases lay outside the gene matches.

This clonotype was observed a few times. The CDR3 spells CASSSAGAYNEQFF. DNA for the CDR3: TGTGCCAGCAGTTCTGCGGGAGCCTACAATGAGCAGTTCTTC. V and J are TRBV6-5 and TRBJ2-1, with 7 bases fitting TRBD2. CDR1 is MNHEY, CDR2 SVGAGI, per germline. J gave up 2 bases and V 4 bases, and 2 bases lay outside the gene matches. CDR3 size: 14 residues.

The gene calls are TRBV28 and TRBJ2-7, with D tentatively TRBD1 (5 bases). The germline CDR1 and CDR2 sequences are MDHEN and SYDVKM. V lost 5 bases to trimming and J lost 4 bases, with 12 bases between them. The CDR3 consists of 13 residues. The CDR3 coding sequence is TGTGCCAGCAGTAATCCCGACAGTTACGAGCAGTACTTC. Protein: CASSNPDSYEQYF.

The chain has TRBV29-1 and TRBJ2-5; no definite D call. The J call is doubtful: the DNA matches TRBJ2-7 better. CDR3 length equals 12 residues. Germline assignment: CDR1 SQVTM and CDR2 ANQGSEA. The CDR3 spells CSVVQTSYEQYF. The CDR3 DNA reads TGCAGCGTCGTTCAGACCTCCTACGAGCAGTACTTC.

Here the CDR3 DNA reads TGCAGTGGCGACCCTCAGGGCCAAGAGACCCAGTACTTC. It is translated as CSGDPQGQETQYF. The V gene is TRBV20-1, the J gene TRBJ2-5, with D perhaps matching TRBD1 (5 bases). The V gene lost 7 bases and the J gene lost 1 base, with 13 bases spanning the gap. CDR3 size: 13 residues. Looked up from germline, CDR1 is DFQATT and CDR2 is SNEGSKA (reference sequence).

V usage is TRBV5-1 and J usage is TRBJ2-7, with D maybe TRBD1 (6 bases). In germline, CDR1 is SGHRS, CDR2 YFSETQ. The CDR3 runs to 14 residues. V was shortened by 3 bases and J by 2 bases, with 12 bases between the two germline ends. CDR3 in DNA: TGCGCCAGCAGCTCGGAGACAGGCGCCTACGAGCAGTACTTC. This encodes CASSSETGAYEQYF.